This T cell receptor beta chain was recovered during a study of identical twins (TCRdb year 2016). With regard to the full study: To test whether fetal clonotypes persist, this study deep-sequenced TCR alpha and beta repertoires from monozygotic twins, from unrelated adults of various ages, and from cord blood. To rule out contamination, replicate twin experiments were performed at different times with different library preparation protocols.

Every donor was a healthy Caucasian. Three pairs of female monozygotic twins, all aged about 18 to 30 years, were included in the twin cohort. Positive isolation kits from Invitrogen were used to isolate CD4+ and CD8+ T cell populations. Libraries were made using 5' RACE. Sequencer: Illumina HiSeq 2000. A universal primer binding site was added through template switching, and the final cDNA carried a unique molecular identifier so that TCR cDNA molecules could be counted accurately. Specific primers in the conserved constant-segment region were used to synthesize first-strand cDNA for the TCR alpha and beta chains. To control for contamination, every cDNA library was double barcoded, receiving both a SMART-Mk sample barcode and Illumina barcodes. Two successive PCR steps introduced TruSeq adapter sequences along with Illumina sample barcodes. TCR alpha and beta cDNA libraries were sequenced on the Illumina HiSeq platform with custom primers. As for the original processing: Raw reads were processed with MiGEC to extract unique molecular identifiers, and MiXCR was used to determine CDR3 positions. For each individual, recombination models were inferred using an EM algorithm with the repgenHMM and IGoR tools. The tcR package in R was used for shared clonotype analysis, with sharing normalized by the product of cloneset sizes. To study raw recombination without the effects of thymic and clonal selection, out-of-frame nonproductive sequences were analyzed. The public reads were quality trimmed at Q25 with fastp and then assembled into clones with MiXCR by TCRdb, keeping productive beta chains. Rows are combined by CDR3 protein, so each entry shows the most common genes and DNA. TCRdb, not the original authors, processed these V and J calls. This sample comprises roughly 480,000 distinct CDR3 sequences, 20% to 25% of them detected only once. Approximately 2.9% of the sample lies in the top ten.

What the authors observed across the whole study: Compared with coincidental sharing between unrelated individuals, out-of-frame TCR alpha sequences shared between twins showed an excess of sequences with low generation probability. In beta out-of-frame sequences, excess twin sharing was weaker, because having fewer shared sequences lowered the signal-to-noise ratio. Abundant cord blood beta clonotypes carried fewer insertions; young adult naive repertoires showed a weaker similar trend, while memory repertoires showed none. In monozygotic twins, recombination models systematically underestimated out-of-frame TCR alpha sharing, but the models matched the sharing seen between unrelated individuals. Zero-insertion analyses could be partly confounded by invariant T cells such as MAIT and iNKT, although diverse VJ usage argued against such confounding for most clonotypes. Because the same donors could not be followed over many years, the conclusions depended on cross-sectional statistical analysis.

The junction carries 16 bases between V and J, which are trimmed by 3 bases and 7 bases respectively. From cysteine to phenylalanine, the CDR3 is 14 amino acids long. Just the 42-base CDR3 DNA is kept, in frame starting at base 1. The germline V gene (reference sequence) gives CDR1 as DFQATT and CDR2 as SNEGSKA. About this clonotype itself: The target of this receptor is not known. No base quality values were provided; no much bigger clone lies one nucleotide off.

These data also featured in a second study, about T cells expressing NK-cell markers. The second study also describes: Three sorted T-cell subsets (CD3+CD56+NKG2C+, CD3+CD56+NKG2C- and CD3+CD56-NKG2C+) from 7 to 9 donors had their TCR beta-chain repertoires profiled. Among the eight sequenced donors, seven were HCMV-seropositive and one was HCMV-seronegative. To restrict sorting to alphabetaTCR-expressing T cells, an anti-gammadeltaTCR antibody was added in several experiments. In six donors, the dominant CD3+CD56+NKG2C+ clonotypes ranked among the top 10 CD8+ clonotypes, making up roughly 1.0-8% of CD8+ T cells. Those dominant clonotypes were again the most abundant among CD3+CD56-NKG2C+ cells in several donors, at about 25-65%. Whether the expanded NKG2C-expressing T cell clones were specific for HCMV antigens was left unclear. The eight sequenced donors were randomly selected healthy volunteers, three men and five women. HCMV serostatus was determined by detecting HCMV-specific IgG in serum with a commercial ELISA kit. MIGEC was used to demultiplex reads and group the reads by UMI, and MiTCR was used to assemble and quantify clonotypes. Only TCR cDNA sequences supported by at least two reads were kept to exclude erroneous sequences. The tcR package was used for downstream repertoire analysis, and clonotypes were matched across fractions by CDR3 nucleotide sequence plus V segment. Antigen specificity was annotated against VDJdb with VDJmatch, allowing one amino acid substitution in CDR3.

The specimen was CD4+ T cells sorted from blood. The chain is encoded by TRBV20-1 joined to TRBJ2-1; TRBD2 could be the D gene, as 6 bases match. This receptor was obtained from a woman between 18 and 29 years old in good health. The bases read TGCAGTGCTAGCCCGGGAGTCTTGCGAAATGAGCAGTTCTTC. Translated, it gives CSASPGVLRNEQFF.